A single sample gave rise to the 11 T cell receptor beta chains below, sequenced in a study of preoperative IRX-2 immunotherapy in early breast cancer (dated by TCRdb to between 2019 and 2020). Read against the paper, the sample's treatment or condition label means: preoperative locoregional IRX-2 cytokine immunotherapy. Library construction relied on the immunoSEQ multiplex PCR assay. TCRdb took this table from immuneACCESS and kept in-frame rearrangements with V and J called. Such tables lack part of the clones; where checked against another copy, unresolved V genes explain under half of the gap, and the rest is unexplained. The sample records approximately 24,000 clones, approximately 80% of which are singletons. The ten biggest clones cover approximately 1.3% of the sample. The sequenced sample was lymph node tissue, obtained after IRX-2 immunotherapy. The receptors were sampled from a human donor with breast cancer.

This clone showed up just once. The gene calls are TRBV19 and TRBJ1-2; 9 bases line up with TRBD1. The CDR3 is made up of 14 amino acids. Per the germline V gene, CDR1 is LNHDA and CDR2 is SQIVND (reference sequence). V lost 4 bases, J lost 6 bases, and 6 bases stayed unmatched. CDR3 coding DNA: TGTGCCAGTAGTACCGGGACAGGGTCGGATGGCTACACCTTC. It translates to CASSTGTGSDGYTF.

The V and J genes are TRBV5-1 and TRBJ1-4, with a tentative D call TRBD1 (6 bases). CDR1 SGHRS and CDR2 YFSETQ come from the germline V gene. V lost 5 bases and J lost 8, with 19 bases in between. The length of the CDR3 is 15 residues. CDR3 in amino acids: CASREITGLGEKLFF. CDR3 DNA sequence: TGCGCCAGCAGGGAGATTACAGGGTTAGGCGAAAAACTGTTTTTT.

The chain links TRBV23-1 to TRBJ1-2, with TRBD1 matching 7 bases. TRBV23-1 is an ORF; its function is uncertain. V was pared by 4 bases and J by 4 bases, with 6 bases of the junction left unmatched. The CDR3 has 14 amino acids. CDR3 bases: TGCGCCAGCAGTCCCCGACAGGGCCCCTATGGCTACACCTTC. Translation gives CASSPRQGPYGYTF.

This clone appeared a few times. The chain joins TRBV19 to TRBJ2-3; no clear D. The CDR3 sequence is 12 residues long. Germline lookup yields CDR1 LNHDA and CDR2 SQIVND (reference sequence). V was clipped by 3 bases and J by 6 bases, with 7 bases between them. CDR3 sequence: CASSMSLDTQYF. The CDR3 region has the DNA TGTGCCAGTAGTATGAGTTTGGATACGCAGTATTTT.

This clone showed up just a few times. The rearrangement links TRBV19 to TRBJ2-3, with D possibly being TRBD1 (5 bases). Germline V CDR1 and CDR2: LNHDA, SQIVND (reference sequence). CDR3 length equals 14 residues. The V end lost 0 bases, the J end lost 3 bases, and 7 bases lay between the germline ends. CDR3 nucleotide sequence: TGTGCCAGTAGTATAGACGCAGGGACAGATACGCAGTATTTT. Its translation: CASSIDAGTDTQYF.

The chain couples TRBV5-1 to TRBJ2-1; D possibly corresponds to TRBD2 (6 bases). Germline assignment: CDR1 SGHRS and CDR2 YFSETQ. With 4 bases removed from V and 4 bases from J, the gap between germline ends came to 18 bases. The CDR3 loop spans 16 amino acids. The CDR3 DNA follows: TGCGCCAGCAGCGGGACCTCAGCGGGTGGGTACAATGAGCAGTTCTTC. This gives the protein CASSGTSAGGYNEQFF.

In nucleotides, the CDR3 is TGTGCCAGCAGCTTAGAGGCCCTCACAGATACGCAGTATTTT. Translated, it gives CASSLEALTDTQYF. The gene calls are TRBV11-3 and TRBJ2-3; D unclear. V was clipped by 0 bases and J by 2 bases, with 6 bases between them. The CDR3 has 14 residues. Germline V gene lookup returns CDR1 SGHNT and CDR2 YENEEA.

The V call is TRBV6-8, the J call TRBJ1-6; D uncertain. The CDR3 length is 15 residues. Germline assignment: CDR1 MNHGY and CDR2 SAAAGT. V lost 5 bases, J lost 2 bases, and 10 bases lay in between. CDR3 nucleotide sequence: TGTGCCAGCAGTGTGGCCAGCACCTATAATTCACCCCTCCACTTT. Its protein is CASSVASTYNSPLHF.

CDR3 coding DNA: TGTGCCAGCTCTCAACTGGGATCCGGGGAGCTGTTTTTT. Translation gives CASSQLGSGELFF. The chain has TRBV7-2 and TRBJ2-2, with D unclear. Trimming removed 8 bases at V and 6 bases at J, with 13 bases between. The CDR3 covers 13 residues. CDR1 and CDR2 from the germline V gene are SGHTA and FQGNSA.

Of note for this clone: One junction end does not reproduce the germline sequence, and a read error may be involved. V and J are TRBV11-1 and TRBJ1-6; 9 bases line up with TRBD1. The CDR3 is 16 residues long. Germline loops: CDR1 SGHAT, CDR2 FQDESV (reference sequence). The CDR3 here is CASSLATGGQNSPLHF. The DNA of the CDR3 is TGTGCCAGCAGCYTAGCGACAGGGGGACAGAATTCACCCCTCCACTTT.

V usage is TRBV5-1 and J usage is TRBJ1-5; D uncertain. The CDR3 covers 15 residues. Germline CDR1 and CDR2: SGHRS and YFSETQ. Trimming took off 3 bases at V and 2 bases at J, with 12 bases between the two ends. The CDR3 protein is CASSWGGIGNQPQHF. CDR3 DNA: TGCGCCAGCAGCTGGGGAGGGATCGGCAATCAGCCCCAGCATTTT. The full variable domain, rest sourced from reference TRBV5-1 and TRBJ1-5, is KAGVTQTPRYLIKTRGQQVTLSCSPISGHRSVSWYQQTPGQGLQFLFEYFSETQRNKGNFPGRFSGRQFSNSRSEMNVSTLELGDSALYLCASSWGGIGNQPQHFGDGTRLSIL.